This section outlines one T cell receptor (beta chain) sequence together with its context. Its antigen is unidentified. Sequencing was performed with immunoSEQ multiplex PCR; in TCRdb, only in-frame clones are kept and a portion is missing. The repertoire holds about 110,000 clones, with over 85% as singletons. There are 13 residues in the CDR3. Germline values: CDR1 SGHDN, CDR2 FVKESK. Trimming removed 0 bases at V and 13 bases at J, with 15 bases between. Second-dose schedules of about 4 or about 12 weeks were combined. The source of the sample is a study of T cell responses to AZD1222 COVID-19 vaccine. Study conclusions and caveats: Epitopes outside B.1.351 and B.1.1.7 mutated regions reportedly drew nearly half of spike TCRs. Donors were chiefly white British, with a greater number of females, and clonal diversity was perhaps underestimated.

V is TRBV14 and J is TRBJ1-2; D might be TRBD1 (5 bases). The sequence was obtained from an adult who received the AZD1222 COVID-19 vaccine. Here the sequenced sample was peripheral blood, taken 28 days after the second AZD1222 dose. This CDR3 reads CASSQDFGGVGTF. The DNA for the CDR3 is TGTGCCAGCAGCCAAGATTTCGGGGGAGTGGGCACCTTC.